These 29 T cell receptor beta chains were all obtained from the same sample, sequenced in a study of shared clonotypes between healthy human individuals. TCRdb's table, derived via immunoSEQ multiplex PCR, lists solely in-frame clones and lacks some. The sample consists of about 2.4 million clones, over 85% of them appearing once. The specimen was naive CD4+ T cells from PBMCs. Subset defined: CD45RA+ positively selected. The receptors originated from a man between 18 and 35 years old in good health. Some clones in this sample may be carry-over from other donors' samples.

The chain has TRBV6-1 and TRBJ2-1; TRBD2 matches 9 bases. This CDR3 has 15 residues. Per the germline V gene, CDR1 is MNHNS and CDR2 is SASEGT. V lost 4 bases, J lost 3 bases, and 4 bases stayed unmatched. CDR3: CASSAETSGYNEQFF. The CDR3 DNA sequence: TGTGCCAGCAGTGCCGAGACTAGCGGCTACAATGAGCAGTTCTTC.

The genes are TRBV4-3 and TRBJ2-1, with 9 bases lining up with TRBD2. The germline gives CDR1 LGHNA, CDR2 YSLEER. Trimming removed 0 bases from V and 10 bases from J; junction bases left unmatched: 16. This CDR3 is built from 18 residues. The CDR3 sequence: CASSQDRASGDPRPEQFF. CDR3 DNA sequence: TGCGCCAGCAGCCAAGATCGGGCTAGCGGGGACCCCCGGCCGGAGCAGTTCTTC.

This chain joins TRBV6-6 and TRBJ1-6, with a weak D call TRBD1 (5 bases). The ends were cut back, 5 bases at V and 6 bases at J, with 14 bases in the middle. CDR1 and CDR2 (germline): MNHNY, SVGAGI (reference sequence). The CDR3 runs 15 residues. CDR3 in DNA: TGTGCCAGCAGTACTCTCGCAGGGACTAATTCACCCCTCCACTTT. It yields the protein CASSTLAGTNSPLHF.

The CDR3 loop reads CASSSGQNNEQFF. Here the CDR3 DNA reads TGTGCCAGCAGTAGTGGACAGAATAATGAGCAGTTCTTC. The chain is built from TRBV28 and TRBJ2-1; TRBD1 is a possible D gene (6 bases). CDR1 is MDHEN and CDR2 is SYDVKM in the germline V gene. The CDR3 is 13 amino acids. V lost 5 bases to trimming and J lost 7 bases, with 12 bases between them.

This clone has a single count. The chain recombines TRBV29-1 with TRBJ1-2; D unresolved. Germline CDR1 SQVTM, CDR2 ANQGSEA. Between the trimmed V and J ends, which lost 4 bases and 5 bases, there was a span of 8 bases. The CDR3 extends over 11 amino acids. The CDR3 protein is CSVGSVYGYTF. CDR3 bases: TGCAGCGTTGGATCCGTGTATGGCTACACCTTC.

V usage is TRBV11-2 and J usage is TRBJ2-5; 7 bases are shared with TRBD2. Germline CDR1 and CDR2: SGHAT and FQNNGV. The CDR3 consists of 14 residues. Trimming at V came to 6 bases and at J to 2 bases, leaving 6 bases not matched to a gene. CDR3: CASSKWGGQETQYF. The CDR3 bases are TGTGCCAGCAGTAAATGGGGGGGGCAAGAGACCCAGTACTTC.

This clone was recorded once. The chain couples TRBV10-3 to TRBJ1-5, with a possible D match to TRBD1 (5 bases). The CDR3 is 16 residues long. V lost 3 bases and J lost 3, with 15 bases in between. From germline, CDR1 is ENHRY and CDR2 SYGVKD. Written as DNA, the CDR3 is TGTGCCATCAGTGACTACAGGTTATCGGTCAATCAGCCCCAGCATTTT. Encoded protein: CAISDYRLSVNQPQHF.

The chain recombines TRBV5-1 with TRBJ2-3; the match to TRBD2 covers 10 bases. J was trimmed by 1 base and V by 8 bases; bases with no gene match: 1. This CDR3 comprises 13 residues. Germline CDR1 and CDR2: SGHRS and YFSETQ. The CDR3 is CASGTSGTDTQYF. CDR3 bases: TGCGCCAGTGGGACTAGCGGCACAGATACGCAGTATTTT.

This clone was observed a single time. The chain combines TRBV4-1 with TRBJ1-4, with a weak D call TRBD1 (5 bases). In germline, CDR1 is MGHRA, CDR2 YSYEKL. CDR3 size: 16 residues. V gave up 4 bases and J gave up 7 bases, with 19 bases separating them. Written as DNA, the CDR3 is TGCGCCAGCAGCCTAGATCAGGGCATAGGGCGTGAAAAACTGTTTTTT. Its protein is CASSLDQGIGREKLFF.

V usage is TRBV10-1 and J usage is TRBJ2-7; 8 bases map to TRBD2. CDR3 length: 15 residues. V was pared by 11 bases and J by 4 bases, with 16 bases of the junction left unmatched. From germline, CDR1 is WNHNN and CDR2 SYGVQD (reference sequence). Here the CDR3 DNA reads TGCGCCCACCCTCGGGGGGGTGTCCTAGGGTACGAGCAGTACTTC. This codes for CAHPRGGVLGYEQYF.

The chain uses TRBV20-1 and TRBJ2-1; no firm D call. This CDR3 region has 11 residues. Trimming removed 0 bases from V and 10 bases from J, with 7 bases in between. The germline V gene has CDR1 DFQATT and CDR2 SNEGSKA (reference sequence). The CDR3 DNA sequence: TGCAGTGCTAGAGATCTATTGGAGCAGTTCTTC. As protein: CSARDLLEQFF.

This chain links TRBV7-8 with TRBJ2-3, with unresolved D. Trimming left V 0 bases short and J 1 base short, with 11 bases between. Germline-derived CDR1 and CDR2 are SGHVS and FQNEAQ. The CDR3 runs 16 residues. CDR3: CASSLAARLRTDTQYF. CDR3 in DNA: TGTGCCAGCAGCTTAGCGGCTAGACTTCGCACAGATACGCAGTATTTT.

V gene TRBV11-2 combines with J gene TRBJ2-5; a possible D gene is TRBD1 (6 bases). CDR1 SGHAT and CDR2 FQNNGV come from the germline V gene. The CDR3 covers 14 residues. V lost 4 bases and J lost 3, with 12 bases in between. DNA for the CDR3: TGTGCCAGCAGCTCAGGACAGTTTAAAGAGACCCAGTACTTC. It yields the protein CASSSGQFKETQYF.

The chain joins TRBV6-1 to TRBJ2-3; a possible D gene is TRBD1 (6 bases). V gave up 3 bases and J gave up 4 bases, with 8 bases separating them. The germline CDR1 and CDR2 sequences are MNHNS and SASEGT. The CDR3 has 13 amino acids. The CDR3 DNA reads as TGTGCCAGCAGTGAGAGACAGGCAGATACGCAGTATTTT. This encodes CASSERQADTQYF.

The rearrangement links TRBV19 to TRBJ1-1, with 7 bases identical to TRBD1. With V trimmed by 4 bases and J by 5 bases, 13 bases remained unmatched. CDR1 and CDR2 from the germline V gene are LNHDA and SQIVND (reference sequence). There are 16 residues in the CDR3. The CDR3 DNA reads TGTGCCAGTAGTACGGGATTGGGGCAGGGGGGAACTGAAGCTTTCTTT. Encoded protein: CASSTGLGQGGTEAFF.

With respect to this clone: At the DNA level, this CDR3 is encoded by other sequences in the same sample as well. CDR3 region: CASSLTGGGTEAFF. For the CDR3, the DNA is TGTGCCAGCAGCTTAACAGGGGGAGGTACTGAAGCTTTCTTT. The gene calls are TRBV7-3 and TRBJ1-1, with a possible D match to TRBD1 (6 bases). Between the trimmed V and J ends, which lost 0 bases and 5 bases, there was a span of 10 bases. Germline V gives CDR1 SGHTA, CDR2 FQGTGA. This CDR3 is built from 14 residues.

This clone was counted once. The chain employs TRBV15 and TRBJ1-5, with D possibly matching TRBD1 (6 bases). The CDR3 contains 15 residues. In germline, CDR1 is LNHNV, CDR2 YYDKDF (reference sequence). Trimming removed 3 bases at V and 2 bases at J, with 11 bases between. The CDR3 sequence: CATSSPDSRNQPQHF. In DNA form, the CDR3 reads TGTGCCACCAGCAGCCCGGACAGCCGCAATCAGCCCCAGCATTTT.

V usage is TRBV7-2 and J usage is TRBJ1-2; the D is unclear. V was pared by 1 base and J by 3 bases, with 9 bases between. The CDR3 length is 14 residues. Germline V gene lookup returns CDR1 SGHTA and CDR2 FQGNSA. CDR3 protein: CASSLDTLHYGYTF. The CDR3 DNA follows: TGTGCCAGCAGCTTAGACACTCTCCACTATGGCTACACCTTC.

The chain carries TRBV28 and TRBJ2-6, with 8 bases matching TRBD1. The germline V gene has CDR1 MDHEN and CDR2 SYDVKM. CDR3 length equals 18 residues. V was pared by 4 bases and J by 1 base, with 9 bases of the junction left unmatched. The CDR3 reads CASSYRDRLSSGANVLTF. The CDR3 DNA reads as TGTGCCAGCAGTTACCGGGACAGGCTATCATCTGGGGCCAACGTCCTGACTTTC.

V gene TRBV12-5 combines with J gene TRBJ2-5, with 13 bases lining up with TRBD2. The CDR3 contains 17 residues. V lost 5 bases, J lost 5 bases, and 11 bases stayed unmatched. Germline lookup yields CDR1 LGHNT and CDR2 FRNRAP. The CDR3 here is CASGTGLAGASPETQYF. In nucleotides, the CDR3 is TGTGCTAGTGGTACCGGACTAGCGGGAGCTTCGCCCGAGACCCAGTACTTC.

The rearrangement joins TRBV5-8 to TRBJ2-4; 10 nucleotides line up with TRBD1. This CDR3 has 14 residues. With 7 bases clipped from V and 3 bases from J, the junction kept 4 bases outside the gene matches. CDR1 is SGHTS and CDR2 is YDEGEE in the germline V gene. The CDR3 bases are TGTGCCAGCGACAGGGGGCTGGTCAAAAACATTCAGTACTTC. Translated, it gives CASDRGLVKNIQYF.

This clone has a single count. The chain couples TRBV11-3 to TRBJ2-1; the match to TRBD1 covers 8 bases. Trimming took 6 bases from V and 6 from J; bases not matched to a gene: 7. There are 14 residues in the CDR3. Germline values: CDR1 SGHNT, CDR2 YENEEA. The CDR3: CASSYGQGRNEQFF. DNA for the CDR3: TGTGCCAGCAGTTATGGACAGGGACGCAATGAGCAGTTCTTC.

This clone was observed a single time. CDR3 DNA: TGCGCCAGCAGCTTGGCACTGTCGCAAGAGACCCAGTACTTC. It translates to CASSLALSQETQYF. The chain recombines TRBV5-1 with TRBJ2-5; D is unresolved. Per the germline V gene, CDR1 is SGHRS and CDR2 is YFSETQ. The length of the CDR3 is 14 residues. Trimming removed 0 bases at V and 2 bases at J, with 8 bases between.

This clone occurred once. The chain couples TRBV7-9 to TRBJ2-5, with D perhaps matching TRBD1 (5 bases). The CDR3 has 17 amino acids. Trimming removed 2 bases at V and 2 bases at J, with 18 bases between. Germline loops: CDR1 SEHNR, CDR2 FQNEAQ (reference sequence). CDR3 loop: CASSLSGFRTKQETQYF. The CDR3 region has the DNA TGTGCCAGCAGCTTATCCGGTTTCAGGACAAAGCAAGAGACCCAGTACTTC. Using reference TRBV7-9 and TRBJ2-5 for the parts outside the CDR3, the full variable domain is DTGVSQNPRHKITKRGQNVTFRCDPISEHNRLYWYRQTLGQGPEFLTYFQNEAQLEKSRLLSDRFSAERPKGSFSTLEIQRTEQGDSAMYLCASSLSGFRTKQETQYFGPGTRLLVL.

V gene TRBV5-1 combines with J gene TRBJ2-7, with D unclear. This CDR3 has 13 residues. Germline V gives CDR1 SGHRS, CDR2 YFSETQ. V lost 7 bases and J 2 bases, leaving 13 bases between the germline ends. The CDR3 region has the DNA TGCGCCAGCGCTCCGTTACACGCCTACGAGCAGTACTTC. The encoded protein is CASAPLHAYEQYF.

The rearrangement links TRBV28 to TRBJ2-3; 12 bases match TRBD2. After removal of 4 bases from V and 1 base from J, the junction contained 3 bases not matched to a gene. Germline V gives CDR1 MDHEN, CDR2 SYDVKM. The CDR3 totals 16 residues. CDR3 sequence: CASSSRTSGGTDTQYF. DNA of the CDR3: TGTGCCAGCAGTTCCCGGACTAGCGGGGGCACAGATACGCAGTATTTT.

As regards this clone: The sample has other DNA sequences that encode this CDR3 too. The chain carries TRBV6-5 and TRBJ1-2; possibly TRBD1 for D (5 bases). V was pared by 5 bases and J by 2 bases, with 9 bases between. CDR1 and CDR2 (germline): MNHEY, SVGAGI. The CDR3 is 13 residues long. The CDR3 spells CASSPGQNYGYTF. Written as DNA, the CDR3 is TGTGCCAGCAGTCCAGGGCAGAACTATGGCTACACCTTC.

This chain joins TRBV6-5 and TRBJ2-1, with 8 bases aligning to TRBD2. The CDR3 runs 15 residues. The V gene end was trimmed by 3 bases and the J gene end by 0 bases; junction bases not matched to a gene: 1. Germline V gene data show CDR1 as MNHEY and CDR2 as SVGAGI. The DNA of the CDR3 is TGTGCCAGCAGTTATGCGGGGGGCTCCTACAATGAGCAGTTCTTC. This codes for CASSYAGGSYNEQFF.

This clone turned up a few times. V gene TRBV5-4 combines with J gene TRBJ1-2; 8 bases map to TRBD1. The junction had 4 bases not matched to a gene; V was cut back by 4 bases and J by 2 bases. This CDR3 has 14 amino acids. CDR1 is SGHNT and CDR2 is YYREEE in the germline V gene (reference sequence). The CDR3 sequence: CASSLRDRNYGYTF. CDR3 DNA: TGTGCCAGCAGCCTCCGGGACAGGAACTATGGCTACACCTTC.